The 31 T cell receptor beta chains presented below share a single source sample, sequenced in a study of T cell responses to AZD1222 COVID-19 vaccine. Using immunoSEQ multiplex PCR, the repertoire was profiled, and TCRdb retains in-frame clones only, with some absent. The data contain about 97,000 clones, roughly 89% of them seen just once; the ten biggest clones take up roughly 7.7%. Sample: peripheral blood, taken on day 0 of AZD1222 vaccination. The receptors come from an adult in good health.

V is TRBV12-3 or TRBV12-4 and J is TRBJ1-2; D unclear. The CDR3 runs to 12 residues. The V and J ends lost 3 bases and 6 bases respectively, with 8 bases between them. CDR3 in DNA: TGTGCCAGCAGTTTGCGTAGGAATGGCTACACCTTC. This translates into CASSLRRNGYTF.

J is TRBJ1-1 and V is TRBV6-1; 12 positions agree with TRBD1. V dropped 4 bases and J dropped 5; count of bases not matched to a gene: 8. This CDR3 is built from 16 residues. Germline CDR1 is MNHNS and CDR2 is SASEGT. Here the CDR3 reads CASSAGQGAFVTEAFF. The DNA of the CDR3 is TGTGCCAGCAGTGCGGGACAGGGGGCCTTCGTAACTGAAGCTTTCTTT.

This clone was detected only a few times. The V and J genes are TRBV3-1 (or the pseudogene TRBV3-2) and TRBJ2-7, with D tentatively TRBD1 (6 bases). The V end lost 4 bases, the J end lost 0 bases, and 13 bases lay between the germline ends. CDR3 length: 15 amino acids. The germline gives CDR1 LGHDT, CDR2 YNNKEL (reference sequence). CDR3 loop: CASSLTYRVSYEQYF. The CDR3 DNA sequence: TGTGCCAGCAGCCTTACTTACAGGGTCTCCTACGAGCAGTACTTC.

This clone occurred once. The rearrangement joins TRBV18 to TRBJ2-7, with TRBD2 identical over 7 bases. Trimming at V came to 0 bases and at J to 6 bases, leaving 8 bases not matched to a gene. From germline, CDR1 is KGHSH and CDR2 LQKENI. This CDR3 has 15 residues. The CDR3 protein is CASSPPSGAGSEQYF. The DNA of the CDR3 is TGTGCCAGCTCACCACCGAGCGGGGCGGGCTCCGAGCAGTACTTC.

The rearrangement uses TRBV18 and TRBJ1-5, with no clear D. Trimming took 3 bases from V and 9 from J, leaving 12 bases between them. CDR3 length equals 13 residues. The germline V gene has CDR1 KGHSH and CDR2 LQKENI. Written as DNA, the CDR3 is TGTGCCAGCTCACCGGACTTCCTGGGGCCCCAGCATTTT. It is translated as CASSPDFLGPQHF.

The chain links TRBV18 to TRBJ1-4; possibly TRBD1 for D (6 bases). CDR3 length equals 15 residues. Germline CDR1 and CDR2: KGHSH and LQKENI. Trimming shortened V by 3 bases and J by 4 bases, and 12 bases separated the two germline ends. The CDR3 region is CASSPRTALNEKLFF. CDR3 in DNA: TGTGCCAGCTCACCCCGGACAGCCCTTAATGAAAAACTGTTTTTT.

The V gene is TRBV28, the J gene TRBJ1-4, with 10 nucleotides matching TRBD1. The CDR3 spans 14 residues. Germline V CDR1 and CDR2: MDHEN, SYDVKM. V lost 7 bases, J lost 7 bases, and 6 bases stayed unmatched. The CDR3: CASIETGGLEKLFF. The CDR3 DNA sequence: TGTGCCAGCATCGAGACAGGGGGCCTTGAAAAACTGTTTTTT.

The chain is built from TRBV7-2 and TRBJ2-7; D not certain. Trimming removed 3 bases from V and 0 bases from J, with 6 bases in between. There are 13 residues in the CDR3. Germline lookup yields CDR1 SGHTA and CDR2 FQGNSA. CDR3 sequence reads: CASSFEVSYEQYF. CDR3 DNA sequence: TGTGCCAGCAGCTTCGAGGTCTCCTACGAGCAGTACTTC.

CDR3 coding DNA: TGTGCCAGCAGCCAAGATTCTCCTCGGGGGTATGGCTACACCTTC. Amino acid sequence: CASSQDSPRGYGYTF. J is TRBJ1-2 and V is TRBV4-2; D might be TRBD1 (5 bases). The V end lost 0 bases, the J end lost 5 bases, and 13 bases lay between the germline ends. Per germline, CDR1 LGHNA and CDR2 YNFKEQ. The CDR3 consists of 15 residues.

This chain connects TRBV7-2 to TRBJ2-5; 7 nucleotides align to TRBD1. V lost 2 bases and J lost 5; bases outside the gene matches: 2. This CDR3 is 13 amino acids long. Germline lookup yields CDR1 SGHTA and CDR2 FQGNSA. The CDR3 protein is CASSLQGVETQYF. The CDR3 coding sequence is TGTGCCAGCAGCTTACAGGGGGTGGAGACCCAGTACTTC.

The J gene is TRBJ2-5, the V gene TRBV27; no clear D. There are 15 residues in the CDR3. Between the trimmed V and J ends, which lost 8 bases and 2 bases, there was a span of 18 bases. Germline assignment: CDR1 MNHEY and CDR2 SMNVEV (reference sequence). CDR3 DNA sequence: TGTGCCAGCGCCGGGCCAGGTGGGATTCAAGAGACCCAGTACTTC. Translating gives CASAGPGGIQETQYF.

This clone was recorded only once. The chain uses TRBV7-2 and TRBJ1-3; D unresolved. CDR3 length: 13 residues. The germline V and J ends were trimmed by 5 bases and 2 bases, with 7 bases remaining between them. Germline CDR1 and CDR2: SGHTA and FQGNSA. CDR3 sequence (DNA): TGTGCCAGCAGCCCAAAGCCTGGAAACACCATATATTTT. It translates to CASSPKPGNTIYF. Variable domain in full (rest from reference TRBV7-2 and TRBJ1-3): GAGVSQSPSNKVTEKGKDVELRCDPISGHTALYWYRQSLGQGLEFLIYFQGNSAPDKSGLPSDRFSAERTGGSVSTLTIQRTQQEDSAVYLCASSPKPGNTIYFGEGSWLTVV.

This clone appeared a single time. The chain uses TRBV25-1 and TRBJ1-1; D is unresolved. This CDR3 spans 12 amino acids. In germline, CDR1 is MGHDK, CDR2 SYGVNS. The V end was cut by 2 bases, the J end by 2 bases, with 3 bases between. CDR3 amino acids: CASSEVNTEAFF. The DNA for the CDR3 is TGTGCCAGCAGTGAAGTTAACACTGAAGCTTTCTTT.

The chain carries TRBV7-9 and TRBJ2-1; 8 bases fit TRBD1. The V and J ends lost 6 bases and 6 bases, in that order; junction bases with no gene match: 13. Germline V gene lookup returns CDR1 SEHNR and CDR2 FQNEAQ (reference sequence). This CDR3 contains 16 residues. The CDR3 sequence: CASSRSGGGLSNEQFF. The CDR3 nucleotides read TGTGCCAGCAGTAGGTCAGGGGGCGGTCTGAGCAATGAGCAGTTCTTC.

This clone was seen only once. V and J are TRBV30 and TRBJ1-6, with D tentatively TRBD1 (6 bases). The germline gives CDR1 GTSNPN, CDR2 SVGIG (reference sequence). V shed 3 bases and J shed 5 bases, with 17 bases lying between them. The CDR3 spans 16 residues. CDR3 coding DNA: TGTGCCTGGAGCTGGGGGGGCCGATCGAATAATTCACCCCTCCACTTT. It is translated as CAWSWGGRSNNSPLHF.

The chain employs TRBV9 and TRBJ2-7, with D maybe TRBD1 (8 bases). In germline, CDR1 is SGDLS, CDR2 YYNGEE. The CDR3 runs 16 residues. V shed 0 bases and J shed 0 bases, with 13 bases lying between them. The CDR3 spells CASSVGGGQASYEQYF. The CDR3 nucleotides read TGTGCCAGCAGCGTAGGGGGGGGACAGGCCTCCTACGAGCAGTACTTC.

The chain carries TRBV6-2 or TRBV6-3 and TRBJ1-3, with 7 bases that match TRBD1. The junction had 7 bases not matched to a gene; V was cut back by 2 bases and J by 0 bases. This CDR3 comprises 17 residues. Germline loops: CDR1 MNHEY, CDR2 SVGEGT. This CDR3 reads CASSYRSAGGSGNTIYF. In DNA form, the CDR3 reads TGTGCCAGCAGTTACAGGTCTGCAGGGGGCTCTGGAAACACCATATATTTT.

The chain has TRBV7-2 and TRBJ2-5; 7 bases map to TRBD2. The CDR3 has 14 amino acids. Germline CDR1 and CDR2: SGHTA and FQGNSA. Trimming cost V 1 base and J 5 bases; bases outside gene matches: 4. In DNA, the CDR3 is TGTGCCAGCAGCTTAGGTAGCGGGCCCGAGACCCAGTACTTC. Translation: CASSLGSGPETQYF.

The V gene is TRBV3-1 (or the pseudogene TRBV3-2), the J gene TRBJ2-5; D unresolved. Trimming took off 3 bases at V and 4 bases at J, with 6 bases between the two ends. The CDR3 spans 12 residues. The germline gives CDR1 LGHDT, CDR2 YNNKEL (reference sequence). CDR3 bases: TGTGCCAGCAGCCATTTCGTAGAGACCCAGTACTTC. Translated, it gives CASSHFVETQYF.

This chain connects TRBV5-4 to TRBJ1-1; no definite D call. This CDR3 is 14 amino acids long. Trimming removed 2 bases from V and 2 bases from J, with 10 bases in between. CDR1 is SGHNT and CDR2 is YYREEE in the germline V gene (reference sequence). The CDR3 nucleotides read TGTGCCAGCAGCTTTACGGGAGGAAACACTGAAGCTTTCTTT. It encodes CASSFTGGNTEAFF.

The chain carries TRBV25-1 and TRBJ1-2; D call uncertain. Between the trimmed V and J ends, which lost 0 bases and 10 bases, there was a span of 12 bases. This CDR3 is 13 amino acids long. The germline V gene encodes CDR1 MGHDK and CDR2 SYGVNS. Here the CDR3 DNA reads TGTGCCAGCAGTGAATATGGGAGAGGGTACTACACCTTC. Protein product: CASSEYGRGYYTF.

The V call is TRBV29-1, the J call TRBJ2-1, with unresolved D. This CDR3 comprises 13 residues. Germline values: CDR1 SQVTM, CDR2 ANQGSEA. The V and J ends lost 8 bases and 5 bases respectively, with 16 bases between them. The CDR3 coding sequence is TGCAGCTCCCTCTCCGGGTTTAACAATGAGCAGTTCTTC. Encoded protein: CSSLSGFNNEQFF.

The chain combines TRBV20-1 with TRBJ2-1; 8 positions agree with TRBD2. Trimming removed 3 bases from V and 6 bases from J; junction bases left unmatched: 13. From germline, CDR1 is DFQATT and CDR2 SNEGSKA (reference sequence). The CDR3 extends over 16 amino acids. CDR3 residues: CSASDPISGSPNEQFF. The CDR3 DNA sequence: TGCAGTGCTAGTGACCCTATCAGCGGGAGTCCCAATGAGCAGTTCTTC.

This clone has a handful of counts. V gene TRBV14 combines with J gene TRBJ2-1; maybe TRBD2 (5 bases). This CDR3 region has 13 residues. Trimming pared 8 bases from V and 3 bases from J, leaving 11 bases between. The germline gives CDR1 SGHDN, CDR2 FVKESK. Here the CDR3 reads CASPKSGYNEQFF. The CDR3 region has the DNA TGTGCCAGCCCTAAGAGCGGCTACAATGAGCAGTTCTTC.

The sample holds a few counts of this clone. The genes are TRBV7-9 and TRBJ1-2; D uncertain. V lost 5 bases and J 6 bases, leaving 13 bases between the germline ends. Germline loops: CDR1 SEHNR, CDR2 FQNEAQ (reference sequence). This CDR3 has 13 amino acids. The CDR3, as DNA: TGTGCCAGCAGCCCCCCGTCGGGAGATGGCTACACCTTC. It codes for CASSPPSGDGYTF.

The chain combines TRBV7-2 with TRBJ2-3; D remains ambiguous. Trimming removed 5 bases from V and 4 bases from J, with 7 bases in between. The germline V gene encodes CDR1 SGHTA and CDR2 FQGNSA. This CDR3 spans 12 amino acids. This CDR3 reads CASSLLADTQYF. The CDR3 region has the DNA TGTGCCAGCAGCCTTCTGGCAGATACGCAGTATTTT.

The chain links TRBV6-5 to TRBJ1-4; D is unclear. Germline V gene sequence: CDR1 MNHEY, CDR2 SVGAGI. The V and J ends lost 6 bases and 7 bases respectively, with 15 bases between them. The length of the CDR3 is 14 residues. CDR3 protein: CASSPQSLGEKLFF. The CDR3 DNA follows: TGTGCCAGCAGCCCCCAGAGCTTGGGTGAAAAACTGTTTTTT.

Written as DNA, the CDR3 is TGTGCCAGTAGTATAACGAGGGCGACCAATCAGCCCCAGCATTTT. It is translated as CASSITRATNQPQHF. The rearrangement uses TRBV19 and TRBJ1-5, with D unclear. The CDR3 is made up of 15 amino acids. CDR1 is LNHDA and CDR2 is SQIVND in the germline V gene (reference sequence). The ends were cut back, 2 bases at V and 3 bases at J, with 11 bases in the middle.

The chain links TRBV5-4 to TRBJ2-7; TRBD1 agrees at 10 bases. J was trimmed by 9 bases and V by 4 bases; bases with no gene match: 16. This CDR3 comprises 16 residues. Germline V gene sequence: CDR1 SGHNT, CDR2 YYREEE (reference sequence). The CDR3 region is CASSPPPGTGVHVQYF. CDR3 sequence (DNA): TGTGCCAGCAGCCCCCCCCCGGGGACAGGGGTTCATGTGCAGTACTTC.

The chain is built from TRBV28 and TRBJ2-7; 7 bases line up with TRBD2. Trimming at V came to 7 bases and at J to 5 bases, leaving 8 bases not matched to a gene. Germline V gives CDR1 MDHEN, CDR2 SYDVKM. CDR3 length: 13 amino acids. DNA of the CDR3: TGTGCCAGCACGGTAGCGGGCGACCACGAGCAGTACTTC. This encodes CASTVAGDHEQYF.

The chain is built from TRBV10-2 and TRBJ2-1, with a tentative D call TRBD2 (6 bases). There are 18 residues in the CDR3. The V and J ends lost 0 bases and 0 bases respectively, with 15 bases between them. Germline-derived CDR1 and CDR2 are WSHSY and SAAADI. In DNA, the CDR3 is TGCGCCAGCAGTGAGTCACTGGGCGGGGCTAGCTCCTACAATGAGCAGTTCTTC. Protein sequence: CASSESLGGASSYNEQFF.